This T cell receptor (beta chain) was identified during a study of cytomegalovirus exposure and HLA in healthy donors. CDR1 is SGHRS and CDR2 is YFSETQ in the germline V gene. V lost 5 bases, J lost 5 bases, and 7 bases stayed unmatched. This CDR3 spans 14 amino acids. This donor's CMV serostatus went unrecorded. PCR used 60 Vbeta primers and 13 Jbeta primers. Method: immunoSEQ multiplex PCR; TCRdb's copy keeps in-frame clones and lacks some. The repertoire has some 80,000 clones, more than 60% of them found once; the top ten carry around 15%. About this clone itself: As yet, its antigen is unknown.

General study points: It was shown in a later analysis that HLA-associated TCR beta chains were more clonally expanded than other, equally common chains. An apparent linkage of common viral pathogens to several of the most significant clusters emerged in a later analysis.

Sequencing used PBMCs. The clonotype originates from a human donor in good health. The genes are TRBV5-1 and TRBJ2-3, with 8 bases lining up with TRBD2. For the CDR3, the DNA is TGCGCCAGCAGGCGCGGGGGGCTGAGAGATACGCAGTATTTT. It yields the protein CASRRGGLRDTQYF.